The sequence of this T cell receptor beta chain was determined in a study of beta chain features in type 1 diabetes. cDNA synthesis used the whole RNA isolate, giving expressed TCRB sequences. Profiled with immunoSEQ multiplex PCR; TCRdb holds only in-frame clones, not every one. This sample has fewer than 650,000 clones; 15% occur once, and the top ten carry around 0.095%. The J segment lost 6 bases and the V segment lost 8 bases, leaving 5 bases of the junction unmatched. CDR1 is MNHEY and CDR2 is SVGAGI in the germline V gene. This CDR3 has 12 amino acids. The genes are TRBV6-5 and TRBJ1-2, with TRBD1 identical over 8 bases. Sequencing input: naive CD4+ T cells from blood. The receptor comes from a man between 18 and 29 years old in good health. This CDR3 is CASAQGADGYTF. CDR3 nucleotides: TGTGCCAGCGCCCAGGGGGCCGATGGCTACACCTTC.